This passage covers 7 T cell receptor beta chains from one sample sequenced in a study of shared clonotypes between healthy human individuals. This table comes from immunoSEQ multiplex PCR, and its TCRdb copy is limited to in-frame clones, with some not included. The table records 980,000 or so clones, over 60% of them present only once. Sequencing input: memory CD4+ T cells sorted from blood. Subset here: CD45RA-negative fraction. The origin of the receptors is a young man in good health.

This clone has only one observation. The CDR3 reads CASSVASLGNTEAFF. CDR3 DNA sequence: TGTGCCAGCAGCGTAGCTTCCCTGGGGAACACTGAAGCTTTCTTT. The chain links TRBV9 to TRBJ1-1; D not certain. From germline, CDR1 is SGDLS and CDR2 YYNGEE. The CDR3 contains 15 residues. The germline V and J ends were trimmed by 0 bases and 1 base, with 10 bases remaining between them.

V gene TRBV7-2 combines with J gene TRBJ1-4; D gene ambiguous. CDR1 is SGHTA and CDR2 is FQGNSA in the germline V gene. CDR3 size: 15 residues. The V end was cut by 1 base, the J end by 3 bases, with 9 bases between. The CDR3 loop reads CASSLGGNPNEKLFF. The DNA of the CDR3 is TGTGCCAGCAGCTTAGGCGGGAACCCTAATGAAAAACTGTTTTTT. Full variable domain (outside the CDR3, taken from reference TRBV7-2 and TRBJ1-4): GAGVSQSPSNKVTEKGKDVELRCDPISGHTALYWYRQSLGQGLEFLIYFQGNSAPDKSGLPSDRFSAERTGGSVSTLTIQRTQQEDSAVYLCASSLGGNPNEKLFFGSGTQLSVL.

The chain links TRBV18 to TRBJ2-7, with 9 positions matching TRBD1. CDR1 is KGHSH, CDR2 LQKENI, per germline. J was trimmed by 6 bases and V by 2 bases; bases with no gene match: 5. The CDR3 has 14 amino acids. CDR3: CASSPWTGVSEQYF. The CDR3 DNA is TGTGCCAGCTCACCATGGACAGGGGTTTCCGAGCAGTACTTC.

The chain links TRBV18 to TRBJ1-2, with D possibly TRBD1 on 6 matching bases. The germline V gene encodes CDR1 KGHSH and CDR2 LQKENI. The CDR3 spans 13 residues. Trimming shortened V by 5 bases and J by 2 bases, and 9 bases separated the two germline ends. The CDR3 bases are TGTGCCAGCTCATTAACAGGGAACTATGGCTACACCTTC. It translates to CASSLTGNYGYTF.

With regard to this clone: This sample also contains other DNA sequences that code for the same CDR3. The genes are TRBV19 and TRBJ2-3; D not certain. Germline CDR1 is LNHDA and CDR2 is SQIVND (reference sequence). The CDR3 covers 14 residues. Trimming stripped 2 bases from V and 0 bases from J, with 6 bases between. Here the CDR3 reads CASSISGSTDTQYF. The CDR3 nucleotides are TGTGCCAGTAGTATAAGTGGGAGCACAGATACGCAGTATTTT. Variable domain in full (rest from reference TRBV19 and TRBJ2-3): DGGITQSPKYLFRKEGQNVTLSCEQNLNHDAMYWYRQDPGQGLRLIYYSQIVNDFQKGDIAEGYSVSREKKESFPLTVTSAQKNPTAFYLCASSISGSTDTQYFGPGTRLTVL.

The DNA of the CDR3 is TGTGCCAGTACAGTCTTAGCGGGCCTCCCCACCGGGGAGCTGTTTTTT. It specifies CASTVLAGLPTGELFF. V gene TRBV19 combines with J gene TRBJ2-2; 7 bases are shared with TRBD2. Trimming cost V 7 bases and J 4 bases; bases outside gene matches: 12. CDR1 is LNHDA and CDR2 is SQIVND in the germline V gene (reference sequence). The CDR3 covers 16 residues.

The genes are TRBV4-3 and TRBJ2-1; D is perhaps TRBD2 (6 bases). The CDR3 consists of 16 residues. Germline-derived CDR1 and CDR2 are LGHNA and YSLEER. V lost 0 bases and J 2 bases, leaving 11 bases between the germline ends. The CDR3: CASSQDPGLTYNEQFF. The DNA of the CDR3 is TGCGCCAGCAGCCAAGATCCGGGACTGACCTACAATGAGCAGTTCTTC.